Below are 20 T cell receptor beta chains sequenced from a single sample in a study of shared clonotypes between healthy human individuals. Measured with immunoSEQ multiplex PCR; TCRdb has only the in-frame clones, and not every one. Of roughly 2,500,000 clones listed, roughly 93% are singletons. Sequencing was done on a sample of naive CD4+ T cells from PBMCs. Subset denoted: CD45RA+ positively selected. These receptor sequences come from a man in his late teens or twenties in good health. Some clones in this sample may be carry-over from other donors' samples.

CDR3 sequence (DNA): TGTGCCAGCAGTGCCCATGGGGCCGGGGAGCTGTTTTTT. It is translated as CASSAHGAGELFF. V usage is TRBV6-1 and J usage is TRBJ2-2, with D hard to call. The CDR3 loop spans 13 amino acids. V gave up 4 bases and J gave up 6 bases, with 9 bases separating them. Germline CDR1 reads MNHNS; CDR2 reads SASEGT.

This clone was found a few times. This chain joins TRBV18 and TRBJ2-7; 7 nucleotides match TRBD1. Per germline, CDR1 KGHSH and CDR2 LQKENI. The CDR3 totals 13 residues. V lost 4 bases, J lost 5 bases, and 5 bases stayed unmatched. CDR3 DNA sequence: TGTGCCAGCTCACAGGGACAGTGGGACGAGCAGTACTTC. It specifies CASSQGQWDEQYF.

V is TRBV9 and J is TRBJ2-2; 7 positions match TRBD1. V dropped 3 bases and J dropped 10; count of bases not matched to a gene: 6. CDR1 is SGDLS and CDR2 is YYNGEE in the germline V gene. CDR3 length: 13 residues. CDR3 DNA sequence: TGTGCCAGCAGCGCGCTACAGGGGACGGAGCTGTTTTTT. Amino acids: CASSALQGTELFF.

This rearrangement joins TRBV5-1 to TRBJ2-2; D unclear. Germline lookup yields CDR1 SGHRS and CDR2 YFSETQ. CDR3 length equals 15 residues. Trimming removed 1 base from V and 6 bases from J, with 13 bases in between. In DNA, the CDR3 is TGCGCCAGCAGCTTGATCTCAGCCGGAGCCGGGGAGCTGTTTTTT. Translation: CASSLISAGAGELFF.

The chain links TRBV27 to TRBJ2-7; D gene uncertain. V was shortened by 3 bases and J by 7 bases, with 22 bases between the two germline ends. The CDR3 spans 16 residues. CDR1 and CDR2 from the germline V gene are MNHEY and SMNVEV (reference sequence). The CDR3 nucleotides are TGTGCCAGCAGTTTGAGGCTGGGCACCGACGGATCGGAGCAGTACTTC. Protein sequence: CASSLRLGTDGSEQYF.

The chain combines TRBV14 with TRBJ2-4; TRBD2 aligns across 14 bases. Germline trimming cut 4 bases from V and 0 bases from J; bases unmatched to any gene: 5. This CDR3 spans 18 amino acids. From germline, CDR1 is SGHDN and CDR2 FVKESK. CDR3 DNA: TGTGCCAGCAGCCCGGGACTAGCGGGAGTTCGAGCCAAAAACATTCAGTACTTC. It codes for CASSPGLAGVRAKNIQYF.

This clone was detected only once. The chain has TRBV6-6 and TRBJ1-4, with TRBD1 as a possible D gene (5 bases). The CDR3 runs to 16 residues. The germline V gene has CDR1 MNHNY and CDR2 SVGAGI (reference sequence). V lost 1 base and J lost 4, with 13 bases in between. CDR3 sequence: CASSYLGRGGNEKLFF. The CDR3 region has the DNA TGTGCCAGCAGTTACTTGGGTCGGGGCGGTAATGAAAAACTGTTTTTT.

The chain combines TRBV6-1 with TRBJ2-5; weak D call: TRBD2 (5 bases). The germline V and J ends were trimmed by 8 bases and 3 bases, with 13 bases remaining between them. Germline V gene sequence: CDR1 MNHNS, CDR2 SASEGT. CDR3 length equals 13 residues. CDR3 in DNA: TGTGCCAGCCGGCGGGCATTTAAAGAGACCCAGTACTTC. It encodes CASRRAFKETQYF.

V gene TRBV7-6 combines with J gene TRBJ2-4, with D possibly TRBD1 on 6 matching bases. The germline V gene encodes CDR1 SGHVS and CDR2 FNYEAQ. V was pared by 1 base and J by 3 bases, with 16 bases between. There are 17 residues in the CDR3. CDR3 sequence reads: CASSLGTHRDGKNIQYF. CDR3 bases: TGTGCCAGCAGCTTAGGAACACACAGGGATGGCAAAAACATTCAGTACTTC.

J is TRBJ2-1 and V is TRBV25-1; perhaps TRBD2 as D (5 bases). Germline-derived CDR1 and CDR2 are MGHDK and SYGVNS. The CDR3 runs 13 residues. V lost 6 bases to trimming and J lost 7 bases, with 13 bases between them. CDR3 DNA sequence: TGTGCCAGCAGAGCATCGCGGGTGAATGAGCAGTTCTTC. Translated, it gives CASRASRVNEQFF.

On this clone: Additional DNA sequences in this sample encode the identical CDR3. V and J are TRBV5-1 and TRBJ1-5; D might be TRBD1 (6 bases). Deletions cut 0 bases from V and 7 bases from J, with 11 bases between. Per the germline V gene, CDR1 is SGHRS and CDR2 is YFSETQ. The CDR3 totals 14 residues. The CDR3 region is CASSLEQGGQPQHF. CDR3 DNA: TGCGCCAGCAGCTTGGAACAGGGTGGGCAGCCCCAGCATTTT. The entire variable domain, with the rest obtained from reference TRBV5-1 and TRBJ1-5, is as follows: KAGVTQTPRYLIKTRGQQVTLSCSPISGHRSVSWYQQTPGQGLQFLFEYFSETQRNKGNFPGRFSGRQFSNSRSEMNVSTLELGDSALYLCASSLEQGGQPQHFGDGTRLSIL.

The J gene is TRBJ1-5, the V gene TRBV29-1; D is ambiguous. V was clipped by 4 bases and J by 3 bases, with 10 bases between them. The CDR3 runs to 13 residues. The V gene's germline CDR1 is SQVTM and CDR2 ANQGSEA. The CDR3: CSVAQGNNQPQHF. As DNA, the CDR3 is TGCAGCGTTGCACAAGGGAACAATCAGCCCCAGCATTTT.

Points on this clone: This sample includes further DNA sequences coding for the same CDR3. The chain employs TRBV2 and TRBJ1-5; no reliable D call. The CDR3 extends over 14 amino acids. Germline V gene lookup returns CDR1 SNHLY and CDR2 FYNNEI. Trimming shortened V by 7 bases and J by 0 bases, and 10 bases separated the two germline ends. CDR3 loop: CASTRGNSNQPQHF. The CDR3 coding sequence is TGTGCCAGCACCCGAGGCAATAGCAATCAGCCCCAGCATTTT.

The V and J genes are TRBV19 and TRBJ2-5; D remains ambiguous. Germline CDR1 LNHDA, CDR2 SQIVND (reference sequence). The germline V and J ends were trimmed by 1 base and 2 bases, with 11 bases remaining between them. The CDR3 is 15 residues long. CDR3 nucleotides: TGTGCCAGTAGTATAGCGGCACTTACTCAAGAGACCCAGTACTTC. This translates into CASSIAALTQETQYF.

This clone was picked up one time. This sequence joins TRBV19 and TRBJ2-1; 11 bases align to TRBD2. Germline-derived CDR1 and CDR2 are LNHDA and SQIVND (reference sequence). V dropped 3 bases and J dropped 5; count of bases not matched to a gene: 9. The CDR3 runs to 17 residues. The CDR3 nucleotides are TGTGCCAGTAGTATGCGGCCGACTAGCGGGATCGACAATGAGCAGTTCTTC. Its translation: CASSMRPTSGIDNEQFF.

The chain joins TRBV5-1 to TRBJ2-3, with 10 nucleotides matching TRBD2. Germline values: CDR1 SGHRS, CDR2 YFSETQ. The CDR3 loop spans 15 amino acids. With 4 bases clipped from V and 4 bases from J, the junction kept 6 bases outside the gene matches. The DNA for the CDR3 is TGCGCCAGCAGCCCTAGCGGGAGAATGCCAGATACGCAGTATTTT. It encodes CASSPSGRMPDTQYF.

On this clone itself: This specimen includes other DNA sequences encoding the same CDR3. This chain connects TRBV25-1 to TRBJ1-2; 8 nucleotides agree with TRBD1. Trimming took 5 bases from V and 4 from J; bases not matched to a gene: 9. The V gene's germline CDR1 is MGHDK and CDR2 SYGVNS. The length of the CDR3 is 15 residues. The CDR3, as DNA: TGTGCCAGCAGTCCACCAGGGGGCTTAGGCTATGGCTACACCTTC. Translating gives CASSPPGGLGYGYTF.

This clone appeared once. The V gene is TRBV5-5, the J gene TRBJ2-5, with 8 bases matching TRBD1. V lost 1 base to trimming and J lost 5 bases; unmatched junction nucleotides: 7. Looked up from germline, CDR1 is SGHKS and CDR2 is YYEKEE (reference sequence). CDR3 length: 15 residues. For the CDR3, the DNA is TGTGCCAGCAGCTTGACAGGGGGTTTAGTGGAGACCCAGTACTTC. This codes for CASSLTGGLVETQYF.

A word on this clone: Other DNA sequences from this sample encode an identical CDR3 as well. The chain couples TRBV7-2 to TRBJ2-3; D gene ambiguous. CDR1 and CDR2 from the germline V gene are SGHTA and FQGNSA. This CDR3 has 12 amino acids. V dropped 5 bases and J dropped 0 bases, with 3 bases sitting between them. CDR3 nucleotide sequence: TGTGCCAGCAGCCTTAGCACAGATACGCAGTATTTT. Translation gives CASSLSTDTQYF.

V usage is TRBV7-8 and J usage is TRBJ2-1, with 8 positions matching TRBD2. V was clipped by 1 base and J by 8 bases; unmatched bases: 7. The CDR3 is made up of 15 amino acids. The germline V gene encodes CDR1 SGHVS and CDR2 FQNEAQ. The CDR3 coding sequence is TGTGCCAGCAGCTTAGGGACTAGCAAGCGGTATGAGCAGTTCTTC. Residues: CASSLGTSKRYEQFF.